Listed below are T cell receptor beta chains from one sample, sequenced in a study of T cell responses to AZD1222 COVID-19 vaccine. TCRdb's table, derived via immunoSEQ multiplex PCR, lists solely in-frame clones and lacks some. This table has roughly 96,000 clones, roughly nine tenths appearing once. This specimen was peripheral blood, taken on day 0 of AZD1222 vaccination. These receptors were collected from an adult in good health. The CDR3 runs from the conserved cysteine through the conserved F or W. The D gene is left open where the match is weak.

V: TRBV7-9; D: TRBD1; J: TRBJ1-5; CDR3: CASSRDRWEVTQHF; DNA: TGTGCCAGCAGCCGGGACAGGTGGGAGGTGACCCAGCATTTT
V: TRBV27; D: -; J: TRBJ2-7; CDR3: CASGGWGPYEQYF; DNA: TGTGCCAGCGGAGGTTGGGGGCCCTACGAGCAGTACTTC
V: TRBV19; D: -; J: TRBJ1-5; CDR3: CASSMFVGRGQPQHF; DNA: TGTGCCAGTAGTATGTTTGTGGGTAGAGGCCAGCCCCAGCATTTT
V: TRBV6-1; D: TRBD2; J: TRBJ2-7; CDR3: CASSAGLAGPVDEQYF; DNA: TGTGCCAGCAGTGCTGGACTAGCGGGACCCGTCGACGAGCAGTACTTC
V: TRBV6-5; D: -; J: TRBJ1-3; CDR3: CASSYLGGSGNTIYF; DNA: TGTGCCAGCAGTTACCTTGGGGGCTCTGGAAACACCATATATTTT
V: TRBV24-1; D: TRBD1; J: TRBJ2-7; CDR3: CATSDPTTGFPLEQYF; DNA: TGTGCCACCAGTGACCCGACGACAGGGTTCCCCCTCGAGCAGTACTTC
V: TRBV15; D: -; J: TRBJ2-5; CDR3: CATSRDGTSVQETQYF; DNA: TGTGCCACCAGCAGAGATGGTACCAGCGTACAAGAGACCCAGTACTTC
V: TRBV10-3; D: -; J: TRBJ2-2; CDR3: CAIRDGTTGELFF; DNA: TGTGCCATCAGGGATGGGACCACCGGGGAGCTGTTTTTT
V: TRBV7-2; D: TRBD2; J: TRBJ2-7; CDR3: CASSLEGGSSYEQYF; DNA: TGTGCCAGCAGCTTAGAAGGCGGGAGCTCCTACGAGCAGTACTTC
V: TRBV12-5; D: TRBD1; J: TRBJ2-7; CDR3: CASARTGQYEQYF; DNA: TGTGCTAGTGCCCGGACAGGGCAGTACGAGCAGTACTTC
V: TRBV28; D: -; J: TRBJ2-1; CDR3: CASTSNTERFF; DNA: TGTGCCAGCACCTCCAACACCGAGCGGTTCTTC
V: TRBV5-8; D: -; J: TRBJ2-3; CDR3: CASSFVSPSTDTQYF; DNA: TGTGCCAGCAGCTTCGTCTCACCTAGCACAGATACGCAGTATTTT
V: TRBV19; D: -; J: TRBJ1-4; CDR3: CASRGWDLEKLFF; DNA: TGTGCCAGTCGCGGCTGGGACCTCGAAAAACTGTTTTTT
V: TRBV24-1; D: -; J: TRBJ1-2; CDR3: CATEAEGYGYTF; DNA: TGTGCCACCGAGGCCGAAGGATACGGCTACACCTTC
V: TRBV2; D: -; J: TRBJ2-3; CDR3: CASSRDELPDTQYF; DNA: TGTGCCAGCAGTCGTGACGAGCTCCCAGATACGCAGTATTTT
V: TRBV7-2; D: TRBD2; J: TRBJ2-1; CDR3: CASSSLAGSYNEQFF; DNA: TGTGCCAGCAGCTCCCTAGCGGGGTCCTACAATGAGCAGTTCTTC